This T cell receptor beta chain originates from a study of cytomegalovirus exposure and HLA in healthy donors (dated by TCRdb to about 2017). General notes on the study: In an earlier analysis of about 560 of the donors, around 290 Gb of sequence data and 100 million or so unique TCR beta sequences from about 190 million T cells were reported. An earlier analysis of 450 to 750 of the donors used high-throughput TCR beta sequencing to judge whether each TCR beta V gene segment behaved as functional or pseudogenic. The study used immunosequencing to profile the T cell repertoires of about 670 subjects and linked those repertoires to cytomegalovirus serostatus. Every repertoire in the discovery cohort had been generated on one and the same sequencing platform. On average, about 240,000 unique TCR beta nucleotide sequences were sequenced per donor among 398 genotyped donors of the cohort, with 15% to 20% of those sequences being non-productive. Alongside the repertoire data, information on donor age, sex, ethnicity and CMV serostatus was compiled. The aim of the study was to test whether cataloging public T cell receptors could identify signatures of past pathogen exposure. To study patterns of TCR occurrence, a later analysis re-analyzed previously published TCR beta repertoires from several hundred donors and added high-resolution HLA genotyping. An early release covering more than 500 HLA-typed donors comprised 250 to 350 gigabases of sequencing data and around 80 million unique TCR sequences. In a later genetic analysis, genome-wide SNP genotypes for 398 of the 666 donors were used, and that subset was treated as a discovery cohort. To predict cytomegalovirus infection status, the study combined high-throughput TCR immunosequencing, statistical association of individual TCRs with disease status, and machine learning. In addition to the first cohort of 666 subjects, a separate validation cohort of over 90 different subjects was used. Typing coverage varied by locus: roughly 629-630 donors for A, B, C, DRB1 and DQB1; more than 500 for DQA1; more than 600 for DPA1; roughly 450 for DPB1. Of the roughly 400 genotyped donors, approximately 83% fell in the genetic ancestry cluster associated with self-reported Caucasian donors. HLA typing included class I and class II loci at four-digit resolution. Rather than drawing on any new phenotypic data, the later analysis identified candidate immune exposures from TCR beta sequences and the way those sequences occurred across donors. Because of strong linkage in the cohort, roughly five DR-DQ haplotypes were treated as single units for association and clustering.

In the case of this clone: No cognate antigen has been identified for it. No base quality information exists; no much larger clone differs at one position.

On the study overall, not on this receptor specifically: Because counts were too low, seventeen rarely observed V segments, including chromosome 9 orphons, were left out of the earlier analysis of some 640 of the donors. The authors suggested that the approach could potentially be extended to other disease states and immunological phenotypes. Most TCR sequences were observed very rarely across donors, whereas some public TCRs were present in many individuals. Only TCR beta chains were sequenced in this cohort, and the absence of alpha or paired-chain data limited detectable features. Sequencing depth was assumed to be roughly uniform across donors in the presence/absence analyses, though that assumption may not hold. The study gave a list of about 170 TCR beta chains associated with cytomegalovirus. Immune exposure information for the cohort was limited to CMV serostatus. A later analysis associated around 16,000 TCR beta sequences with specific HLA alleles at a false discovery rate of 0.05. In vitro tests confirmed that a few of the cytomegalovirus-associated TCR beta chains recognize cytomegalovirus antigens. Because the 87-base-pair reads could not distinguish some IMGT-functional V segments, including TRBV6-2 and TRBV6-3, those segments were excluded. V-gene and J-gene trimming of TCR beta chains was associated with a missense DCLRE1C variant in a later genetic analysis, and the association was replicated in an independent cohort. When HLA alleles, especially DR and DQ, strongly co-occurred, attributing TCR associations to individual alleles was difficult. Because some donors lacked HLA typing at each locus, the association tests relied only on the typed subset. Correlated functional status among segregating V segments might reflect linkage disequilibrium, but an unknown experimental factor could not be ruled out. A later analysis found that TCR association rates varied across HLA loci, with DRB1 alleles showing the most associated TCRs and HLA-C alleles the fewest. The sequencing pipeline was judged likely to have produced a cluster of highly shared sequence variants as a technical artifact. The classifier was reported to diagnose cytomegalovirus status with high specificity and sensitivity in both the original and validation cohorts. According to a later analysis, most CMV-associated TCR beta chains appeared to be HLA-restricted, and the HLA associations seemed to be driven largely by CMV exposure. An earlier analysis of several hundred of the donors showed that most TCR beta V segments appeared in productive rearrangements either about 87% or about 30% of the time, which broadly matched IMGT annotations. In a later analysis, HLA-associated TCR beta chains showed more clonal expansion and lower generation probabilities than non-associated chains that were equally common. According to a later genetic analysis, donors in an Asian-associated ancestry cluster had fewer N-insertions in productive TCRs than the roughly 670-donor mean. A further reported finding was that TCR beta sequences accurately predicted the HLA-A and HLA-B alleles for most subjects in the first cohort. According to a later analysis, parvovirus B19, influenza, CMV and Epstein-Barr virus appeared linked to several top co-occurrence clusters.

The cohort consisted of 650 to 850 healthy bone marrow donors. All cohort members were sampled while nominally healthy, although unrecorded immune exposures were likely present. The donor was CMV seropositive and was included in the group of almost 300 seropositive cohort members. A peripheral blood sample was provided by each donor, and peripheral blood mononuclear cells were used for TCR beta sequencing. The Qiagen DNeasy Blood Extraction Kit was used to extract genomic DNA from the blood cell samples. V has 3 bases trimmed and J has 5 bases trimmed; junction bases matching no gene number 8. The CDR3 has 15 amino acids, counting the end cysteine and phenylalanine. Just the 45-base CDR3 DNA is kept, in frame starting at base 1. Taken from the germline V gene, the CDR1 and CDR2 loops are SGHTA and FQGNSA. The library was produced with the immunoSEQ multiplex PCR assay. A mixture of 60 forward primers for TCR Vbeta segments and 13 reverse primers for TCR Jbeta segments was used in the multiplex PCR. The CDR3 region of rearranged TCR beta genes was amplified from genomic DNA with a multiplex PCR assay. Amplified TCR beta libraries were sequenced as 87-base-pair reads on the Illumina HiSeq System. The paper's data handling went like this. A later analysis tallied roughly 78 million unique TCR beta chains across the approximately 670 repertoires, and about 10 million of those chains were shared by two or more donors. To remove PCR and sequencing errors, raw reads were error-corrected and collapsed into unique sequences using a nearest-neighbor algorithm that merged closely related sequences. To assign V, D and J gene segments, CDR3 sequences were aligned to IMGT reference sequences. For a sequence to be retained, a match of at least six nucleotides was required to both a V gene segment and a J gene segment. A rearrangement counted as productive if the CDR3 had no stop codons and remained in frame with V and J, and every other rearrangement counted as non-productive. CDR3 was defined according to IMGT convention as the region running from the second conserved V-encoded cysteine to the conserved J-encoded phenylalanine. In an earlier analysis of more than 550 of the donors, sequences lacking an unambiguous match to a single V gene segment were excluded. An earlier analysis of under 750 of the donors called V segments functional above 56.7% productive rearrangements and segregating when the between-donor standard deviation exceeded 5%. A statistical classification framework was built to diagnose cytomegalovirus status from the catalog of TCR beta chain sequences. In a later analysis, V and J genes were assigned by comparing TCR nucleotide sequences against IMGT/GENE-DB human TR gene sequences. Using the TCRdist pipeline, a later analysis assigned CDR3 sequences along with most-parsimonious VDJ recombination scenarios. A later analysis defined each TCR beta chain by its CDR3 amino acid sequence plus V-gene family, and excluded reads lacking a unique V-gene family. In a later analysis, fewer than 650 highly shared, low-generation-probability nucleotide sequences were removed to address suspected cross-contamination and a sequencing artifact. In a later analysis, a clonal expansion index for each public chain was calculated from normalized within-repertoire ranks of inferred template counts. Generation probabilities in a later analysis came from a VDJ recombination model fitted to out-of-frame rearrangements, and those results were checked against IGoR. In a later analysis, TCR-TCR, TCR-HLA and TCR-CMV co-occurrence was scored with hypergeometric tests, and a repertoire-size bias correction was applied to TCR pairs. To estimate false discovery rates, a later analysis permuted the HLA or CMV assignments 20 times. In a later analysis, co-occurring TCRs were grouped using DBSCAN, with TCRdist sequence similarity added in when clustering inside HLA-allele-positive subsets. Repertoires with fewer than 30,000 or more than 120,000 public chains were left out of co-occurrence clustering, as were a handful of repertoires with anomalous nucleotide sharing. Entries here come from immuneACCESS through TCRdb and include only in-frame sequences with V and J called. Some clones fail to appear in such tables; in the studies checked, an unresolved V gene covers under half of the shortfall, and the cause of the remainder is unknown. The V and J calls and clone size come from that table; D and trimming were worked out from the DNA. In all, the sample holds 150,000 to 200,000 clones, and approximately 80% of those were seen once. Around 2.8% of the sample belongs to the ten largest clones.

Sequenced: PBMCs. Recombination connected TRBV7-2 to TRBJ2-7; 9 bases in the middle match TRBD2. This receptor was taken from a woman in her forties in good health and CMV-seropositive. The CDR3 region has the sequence CASSFRAGGGDEQYF. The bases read TGTGCCAGCAGCTTCCGAGCGGGGGGTGGGGACGAGCAGTACTTC.